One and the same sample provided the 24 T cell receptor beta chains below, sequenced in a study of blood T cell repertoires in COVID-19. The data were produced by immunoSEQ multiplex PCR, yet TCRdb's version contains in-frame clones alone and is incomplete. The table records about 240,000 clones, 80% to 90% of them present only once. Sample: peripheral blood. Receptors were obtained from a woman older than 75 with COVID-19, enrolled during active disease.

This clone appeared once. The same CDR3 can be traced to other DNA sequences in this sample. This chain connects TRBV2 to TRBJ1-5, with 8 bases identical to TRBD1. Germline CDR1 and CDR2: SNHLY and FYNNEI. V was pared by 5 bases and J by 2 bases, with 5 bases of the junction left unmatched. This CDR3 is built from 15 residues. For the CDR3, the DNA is TGTGCCAGCAGTTTGTCGGGACAGGGCAATCAGCCCCAGCATTTT. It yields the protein CASSLSGQGNQPQHF. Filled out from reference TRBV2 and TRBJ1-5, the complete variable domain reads EPEVTQTPSHQVTQMGQEVILRCVPISNHLYFYWYRQILGQKVEFLVSFYNNEISEKSEIFDDQFSVERPDGSNFTLKIRSTKLEDSAMYFCASSLSGQGNQPQHFGDGTRLSIL.

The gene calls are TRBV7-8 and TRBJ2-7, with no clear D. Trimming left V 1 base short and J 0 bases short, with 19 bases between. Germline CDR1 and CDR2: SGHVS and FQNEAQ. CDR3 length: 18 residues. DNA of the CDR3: TGTGCCAGCAGCTTAGAGTCTGGCGACAAGACCTTCTCCTACGAGCAGTACTTC. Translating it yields CASSLESGDKTFSYEQYF.

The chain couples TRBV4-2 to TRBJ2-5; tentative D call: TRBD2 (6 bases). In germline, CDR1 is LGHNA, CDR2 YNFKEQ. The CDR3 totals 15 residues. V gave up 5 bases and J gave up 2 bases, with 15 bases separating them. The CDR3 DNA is TGTGCCAGCAGCTACTTTCGGGACTCACAAGAGACCCAGTACTTC. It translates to CASSYFRDSQETQYF.

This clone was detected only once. The CDR3 protein is CASRGLLNTEAFF. The CDR3 DNA follows: TGTGCCAGCAGGGGACTCTTGAACACTGAAGCTTTCTTT. The chain carries TRBV6-5 and TRBJ1-1, with TRBD1 as a possible D gene (5 bases). The CDR3 contains 13 residues. CDR1 MNHEY and CDR2 SVGAGI come from the germline V gene. V was clipped by 6 bases and J by 0 bases, with 8 bases between them.

The CDR3 DNA follows: TGTGCCAGCAGTCCTAACAGAGATCAGCCCCAGCATTTT. It translates to CASSPNRDQPQHF. This sequence joins TRBV2 and TRBJ1-5, with D hard to call. Trimming pared 5 bases from V and 5 bases from J, leaving 10 bases between. The CDR3 length is 13 residues. In germline, CDR1 is SNHLY, CDR2 FYNNEI.

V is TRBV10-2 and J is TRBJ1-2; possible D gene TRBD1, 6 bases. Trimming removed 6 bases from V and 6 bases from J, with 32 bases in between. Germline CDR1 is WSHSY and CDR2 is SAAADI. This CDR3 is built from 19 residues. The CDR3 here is CASRPEGRDTKTEWNGYTF. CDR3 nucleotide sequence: TGCGCCAGCAGGCCTGAGGGCCGGGACACCAAAACGGAGTGGAATGGCTACACCTTC.

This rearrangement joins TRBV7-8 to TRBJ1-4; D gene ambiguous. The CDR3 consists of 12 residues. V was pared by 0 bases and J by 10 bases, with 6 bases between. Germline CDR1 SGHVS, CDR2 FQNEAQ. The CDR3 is CASSLAFGKLFF. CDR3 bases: TGTGCCAGCAGCTTAGCATTCGGAAAACTGTTTTTT.

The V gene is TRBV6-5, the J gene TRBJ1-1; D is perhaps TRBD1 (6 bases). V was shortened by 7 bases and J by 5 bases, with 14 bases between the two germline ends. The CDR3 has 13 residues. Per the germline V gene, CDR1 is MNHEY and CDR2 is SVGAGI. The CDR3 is CASTSSRGTEAFF. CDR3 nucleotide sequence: TGTGCCAGCACCTCATCCAGGGGTACTGAAGCTTTCTTT.

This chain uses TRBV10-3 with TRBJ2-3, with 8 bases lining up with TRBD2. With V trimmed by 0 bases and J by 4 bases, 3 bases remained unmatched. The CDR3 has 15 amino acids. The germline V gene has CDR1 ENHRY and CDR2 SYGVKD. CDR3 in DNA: TGTGCCATCAGTGAGTCAACGGGGGGGGCAGATACGCAGTATTTT. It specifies CAISESTGGADTQYF.

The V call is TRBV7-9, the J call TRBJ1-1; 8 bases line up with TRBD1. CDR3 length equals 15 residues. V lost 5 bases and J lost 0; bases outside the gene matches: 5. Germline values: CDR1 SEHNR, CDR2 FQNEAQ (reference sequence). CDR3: CASSQGADMNTEAFF. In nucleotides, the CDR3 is TGTGCCAGCAGCCAGGGGGCAGACATGAACACTGAAGCTTTCTTT.

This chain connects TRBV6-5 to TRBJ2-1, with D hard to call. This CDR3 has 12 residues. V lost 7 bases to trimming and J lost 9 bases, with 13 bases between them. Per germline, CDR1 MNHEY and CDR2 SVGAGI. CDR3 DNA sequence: TGTGCCAGCATTTCCCCCGGTGGTGAGCAGTTCTTC. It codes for CASISPGGEQFF.

In DNA, the CDR3 is TGTGCCTGGAACCCAGTTACGAACACTGAAGCTTTCTTT. Translation gives CAWNPVTNTEAFF. V and J are TRBV30 and TRBJ1-1; D unclear. Trimming shortened V by 4 bases and J by 1 base, and 10 bases separated the two germline ends. Germline V gene data show CDR1 as GTSNPN and CDR2 as SVGIG (reference sequence). This CDR3 comprises 13 residues.

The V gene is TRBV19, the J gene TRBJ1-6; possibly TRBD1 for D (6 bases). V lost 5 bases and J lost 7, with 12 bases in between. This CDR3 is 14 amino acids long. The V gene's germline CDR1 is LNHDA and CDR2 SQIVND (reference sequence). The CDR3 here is CASSSGQLNSPLHF. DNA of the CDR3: TGTGCCAGTAGTTCGGGACAACTGAATTCACCCCTCCACTTT.

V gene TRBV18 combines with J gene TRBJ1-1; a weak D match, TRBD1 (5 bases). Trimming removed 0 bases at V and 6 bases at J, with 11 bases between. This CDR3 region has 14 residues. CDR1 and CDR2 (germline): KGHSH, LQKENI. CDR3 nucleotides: TGTGCCAGCTCACCACCGGGAGGGGAGGCTGAAGCTTTCTTT. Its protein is CASSPPGGEAEAFF.

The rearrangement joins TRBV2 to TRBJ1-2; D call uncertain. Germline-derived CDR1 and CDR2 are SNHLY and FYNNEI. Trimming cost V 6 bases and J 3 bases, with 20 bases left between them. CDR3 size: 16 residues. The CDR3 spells CASSPAGTRSDYGYTF. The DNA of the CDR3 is TGTGCCAGCAGCCCTGCGGGAACCCGGTCGGACTATGGCTACACCTTC.

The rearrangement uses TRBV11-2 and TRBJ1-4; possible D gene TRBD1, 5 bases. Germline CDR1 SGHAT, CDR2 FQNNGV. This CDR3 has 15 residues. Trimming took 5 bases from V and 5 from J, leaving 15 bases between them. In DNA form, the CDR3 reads TGTGCCAGCAGCGCTCAGGGAATGGGAAATGAAAAACTGTTTTTT. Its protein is CASSAQGMGNEKLFF.

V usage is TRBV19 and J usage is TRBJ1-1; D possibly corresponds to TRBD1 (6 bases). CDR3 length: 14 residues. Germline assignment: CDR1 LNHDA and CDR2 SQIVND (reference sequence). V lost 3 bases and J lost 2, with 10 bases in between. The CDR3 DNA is TGTGCCAGTAGTATTGCCAGGGGAAACACTGAAGCTTTCTTT. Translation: CASSIARGNTEAFF.

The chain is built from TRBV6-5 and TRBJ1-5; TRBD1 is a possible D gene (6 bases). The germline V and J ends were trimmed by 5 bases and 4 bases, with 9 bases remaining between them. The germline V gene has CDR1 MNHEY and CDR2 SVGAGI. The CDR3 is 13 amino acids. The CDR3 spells CASSQGINQPQHF. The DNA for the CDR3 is TGTGCCAGCAGTCAGGGGATAAATCAGCCCCAGCATTTT.

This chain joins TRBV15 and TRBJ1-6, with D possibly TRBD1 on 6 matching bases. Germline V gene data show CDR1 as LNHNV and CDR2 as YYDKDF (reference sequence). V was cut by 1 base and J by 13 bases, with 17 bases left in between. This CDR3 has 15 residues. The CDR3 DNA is TGTGCCACCAGCAGAGGGAGTGCAGGGGATACCCCCCTCCACTTT. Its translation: CATSRGSAGDTPLHF.

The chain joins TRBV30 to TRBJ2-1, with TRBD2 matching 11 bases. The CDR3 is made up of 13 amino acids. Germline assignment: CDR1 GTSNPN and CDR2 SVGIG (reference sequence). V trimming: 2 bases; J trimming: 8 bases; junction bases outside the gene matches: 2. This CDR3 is CAWSRGLADEQFF. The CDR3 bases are TGTGCCTGGAGTAGGGGACTAGCGGATGAGCAGTTCTTC.

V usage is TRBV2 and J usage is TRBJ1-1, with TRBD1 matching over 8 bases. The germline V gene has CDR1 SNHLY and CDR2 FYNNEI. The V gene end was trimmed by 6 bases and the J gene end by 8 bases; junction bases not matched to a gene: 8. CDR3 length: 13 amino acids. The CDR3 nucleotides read TGTGCCAGCAGGAGATCAGGGGGCTTCGAAGCTTTCTTT. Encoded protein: CASRRSGGFEAFF. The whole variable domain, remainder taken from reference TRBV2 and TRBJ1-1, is EPEVTQTPSHQVTQMGQEVILRCVPISNHLYFYWYRQILGQKVEFLVSFYNNEISEKSEIFDDQFSVERPDGSNFTLKIRSTKLEDSAMYFCASRRSGGFEAFFGQGTRLTVV.

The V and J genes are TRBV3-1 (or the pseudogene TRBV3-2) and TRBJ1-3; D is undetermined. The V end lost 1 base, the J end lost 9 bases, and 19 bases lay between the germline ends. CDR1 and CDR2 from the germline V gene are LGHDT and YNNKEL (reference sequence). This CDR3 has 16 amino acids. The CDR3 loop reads CASSQGGVTASGTIYF. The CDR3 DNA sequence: TGTGCCAGCAGCCAAGGAGGCGTGACGGCCTCGGGCACCATATATTTT.

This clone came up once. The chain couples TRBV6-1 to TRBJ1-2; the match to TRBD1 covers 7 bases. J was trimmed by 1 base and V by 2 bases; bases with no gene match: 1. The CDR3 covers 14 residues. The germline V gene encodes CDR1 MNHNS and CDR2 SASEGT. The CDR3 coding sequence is TGTGCCAGCAGTGAAAGACAGGGTAACTATGGCTACACCTTC. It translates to CASSERQGNYGYTF.

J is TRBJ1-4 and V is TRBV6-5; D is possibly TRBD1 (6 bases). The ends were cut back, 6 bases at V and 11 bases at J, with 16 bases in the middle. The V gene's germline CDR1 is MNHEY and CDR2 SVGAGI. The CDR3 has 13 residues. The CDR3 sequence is CASSSGARGKLFF. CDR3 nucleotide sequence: TGTGCCAGCAGCTCAGGGGCTAGGGGGAAACTGTTTTTT.